This T cell receptor beta chain came from a study of T-cell memory formation after mild COVID-19. Study overall: TCR clusters largely stayed donor specific. Study-wide points: For contracting clones, CD4+ ones sat mainly in CM and EM, CD8+ in EMRA. Clones that got smaller from day 15 to 85 had even CD4/CD8, while clones growing later tipped toward CD4+.

TCR alpha and TCR beta cDNA libraries carrying sample barcodes and UMIs were produced by 5'RACE using constant-segment primers. Each CDR3 protein is one row after TCRdb ran MiXCR on the 5' RACE reads. This table has just under 350,000 distinct CDR3 sequences, over 10% appearing once. CDR3 length: 14 residues. Trimming removed 7 bases from V and 4 bases from J; junction bases left unmatched: 6. This clonotype occurred many times. Antigen specificity is unknown. Specimen: PBMCs or a T cell subset sorted from them (not recorded which). This clonotype originated in a man in his late teens or twenties who had mild COVID-19 (a few samples of this study predate the infection). Cell type and time point are not known. This chain joins TRBV12-3 or TRBV12-4 and TRBJ1-1; 10 bases line up with TRBD1. This CDR3 is CASTLGDRGTEAFF. CDR3 bases: TGTGCCAGCACTTTGGGGGACAGGGGCACTGAAGCTTTCTTT.